Following are 27 T cell receptor beta chains from one sample sequenced in a study of shared clonotypes between healthy human individuals. Assay used: immunoSEQ multiplex PCR; TCRdb lists only in-frame clones, some missing. This table has fewer than 2.5 million clones, 93% appearing once. The sample was naive CD4+ T cells from PBMCs. The subset here: CD45RA+ positively selected. These receptor sequences come from a man between 18 and 29 years old in good health. Some clones in this sample may be carry-over from other donors' samples.

This chain links TRBV9 with TRBJ2-1; 8 bases match TRBD2. The CDR3 loop spans 16 amino acids. The germline V gene encodes CDR1 SGDLS and CDR2 YYNGEE. V was clipped by 4 bases and J by 3 bases; unmatched bases: 9. CDR3 coding DNA: TGTGCCAGCAGCCGCCAGAAGAGCGGGAGCTACAATGAGCAGTTCTTC. This gives the protein CASSRQKSGSYNEQFF. Variable domain in full (rest from reference TRBV9 and TRBJ2-1): DSGVTQTPKHLITATGQRVTLRCSPRSGDLSVYWYQQSLDQGLQFLIQYYNGEERAKGNILERFSAQQFPDLHSELNLSSLELGDSALYFCASSRQKSGSYNEQFFGPGTRLTVL.

V gene TRBV6-1 combines with J gene TRBJ2-7; 10 nucleotides align to TRBD2. This CDR3 has 14 amino acids. V trimming: 8 bases; J trimming: 3 bases; junction bases outside the gene matches: 7. CDR1 is MNHNS, CDR2 SASEGT, per germline. Here the CDR3 reads CASPPAGGHYEQYF. CDR3 in DNA: TGTGCCAGCCCCCCAGCGGGAGGGCACTACGAGCAGTACTTC.

The rearrangement uses TRBV28 and TRBJ1-1, with TRBD1 identical over 12 bases. The CDR3 runs 13 residues. Germline V gene lookup returns CDR1 MDHEN and CDR2 SYDVKM. V trimming: 3 bases; J trimming: 10 bases; junction bases outside the gene matches: 3. The CDR3 bases are TGTGCCAGCAGTTTTCGGGACAGGGGGCCAGCTTTCTTT. As protein: CASSFRDRGPAFF.

This sequence joins TRBV7-9 and TRBJ1-4, with 9 nucleotides matching TRBD1. CDR3 length: 13 amino acids. The V gene end was trimmed by 9 bases and the J gene end by 7 bases; junction bases not matched to a gene: 6. Per germline, CDR1 SEHNR and CDR2 FQNEAQ (reference sequence). This CDR3 is CASRGGQGEKLFF. The CDR3 DNA is TGTGCCAGTCGGGGGGGACAGGGTGAAAAACTGTTTTTT.

The chain links TRBV5-4 to TRBJ2-2, with 10 bases aligning to TRBD1. V dropped 4 bases and J dropped 6; count of bases not matched to a gene: 9. The CDR3 is 16 amino acids. CDR1 is SGHNT and CDR2 is YYREEE in the germline V gene (reference sequence). The CDR3 is CASSTNRDRGSGELFF. For the CDR3, the DNA is TGTGCCAGCAGCACAAACCGGGACAGGGGATCCGGGGAGCTGTTTTTT.

This clone was recorded only once. The chain combines TRBV5-1 with TRBJ1-2, with TRBD1 as a possible D gene (5 bases). The CDR3 totals 15 residues. Germline-derived CDR1 and CDR2 are SGHRS and YFSETQ. Trimming pared 4 bases from V and 7 bases from J, leaving 20 bases between. CDR3 region: CASSQSIGTEGGYTF. Here the CDR3 DNA reads TGCGCCAGCAGCCAGAGTATTGGGACCGAGGGTGGCTACACCTTC.

The gene calls are TRBV5-4 and TRBJ2-7, with D possibly being TRBD2 (6 bases). V shed 0 bases and J shed 5 bases, with 12 bases lying between them. CDR3 length: 14 amino acids. Per the germline V gene, CDR1 is SGHNT and CDR2 is YYREEE (reference sequence). CDR3 DNA sequence: TGTGCCAGCAGCTTGGGGGCTGGCGGGAACGAGCAGTACTTC. It translates to CASSLGAGGNEQYF.

The J gene is TRBJ2-5, the V gene TRBV28, with 9 bases fitting TRBD2. Trimming removed 6 bases from V and 3 bases from J; junction bases left unmatched: 2. CDR1 and CDR2 from the germline V gene are MDHEN and SYDVKM. CDR3 length equals 13 residues. CDR3 coding DNA: TGTGCCAGCAGGGTAGCGGGAGAAGAGACCCAGTACTTC. It encodes CASRVAGEETQYF.

The rearrangement joins TRBV4-3 to TRBJ1-2; D is possibly TRBD1 (6 bases). From germline, CDR1 is LGHNA and CDR2 YSLEER. There are 14 residues in the CDR3. Trimming left V 0 bases short and J 2 bases short, with 7 bases between. CDR3 nucleotide sequence: TGCGCCAGCAGCCAAGAGCAGGGGAACTATGGCTACACCTTC. As protein: CASSQEQGNYGYTF.

The rearrangement joins TRBV2 to TRBJ2-1; possibly TRBD1 for D (5 bases). The V gene's germline CDR1 is SNHLY and CDR2 FYNNEI. V was shortened by 6 bases and J by 5 bases, with 11 bases between the two germline ends. The CDR3 runs 13 residues. Here the CDR3 reads CASRDTTNNEQFF. CDR3 sequence (DNA): TGTGCCAGCAGGGACACTACAAACAATGAGCAGTTCTTC.

The gene calls are TRBV4-3 and TRBJ2-2; 7 bases align to TRBD2. Looked up from germline, CDR1 is LGHNA and CDR2 is YSLEER. The V and J ends lost 3 bases and 2 bases, in that order; junction bases with no gene match: 6. The CDR3 is 16 amino acids. CDR3: CASSHIGGYNTGELFF. The CDR3, as DNA: TGCGCCAGCAGCCACATCGGGGGGTATAACACCGGGGAGCTGTTTTTT.

This clone was seen a single time. This chain connects TRBV6-5 to TRBJ2-7; TRBD2 matches at 7 bases. V dropped 6 bases and J dropped 5; count of bases not matched to a gene: 7. There are 13 residues in the CDR3. Germline CDR1 and CDR2: MNHEY and SVGAGI. CDR3 amino acids: CASRYTSADEQYF. The CDR3 DNA reads as TGTGCCAGCAGGTATACTAGCGCCGACGAGCAGTACTTC.

This sequence joins TRBV2 and TRBJ2-7, with 8 bases fitting TRBD1. This CDR3 comprises 14 residues. The ends lost 4 bases at V and 0 bases at J; junction bases unmatched: 2. Germline V gene sequence: CDR1 SNHLY, CDR2 FYNNEI. CDR3 sequence (DNA): TGTGCCAGCAGTGTGGACAGGGCCTCCTACGAGCAGTACTTC. Protein product: CASSVDRASYEQYF.

The J gene is TRBJ2-7, the V gene TRBV5-1; 10 nucleotides align to TRBD1. The V gene's germline CDR1 is SGHRS and CDR2 YFSETQ. The CDR3 is 15 amino acids. Trimming took 4 bases from V and 7 from J; bases not matched to a gene: 11. DNA for the CDR3: TGCGCCAGCAGCCCCTATAGACAGGGGGCCGGAGAGCAGTACTTC. This codes for CASSPYRQGAGEQYF.

The rearrangement joins TRBV5-5 to TRBJ1-2; TRBD1 might be the D (5 bases). Germline-derived CDR1 and CDR2 are SGHKS and YYEKEE (reference sequence). V gave up 4 bases and J gave up 10 bases, with 17 bases separating them. The CDR3 contains 13 residues. The CDR3, as DNA: TGTGCCAGCAGCCCGGAGACTAGGGGCCTCTACACCTTC. Translating gives CASSPETRGLYTF. Looking up the rest from reference TRBV5-5 and TRBJ1-2 gives the full variable domain: DAGVTQSPTHLIKTRGQQVTLRCSPISGHKSVSWYQQVLGQGPQFIFQYYEKEERGRGNFPDRFSARQFPNYSSELNVNALLLGDSALYLCASSPETRGLYTFGSGTRLTVV.

V is TRBV6-6 and J is TRBJ2-1; D not certain. V was shortened by 6 bases and J by 0 bases, with 12 bases between the two germline ends. The V gene's germline CDR1 is MNHNY and CDR2 SVGAGI (reference sequence). The CDR3 has 15 residues. CDR3 coding DNA: TGTGCCAGCAGAACCCGGGTGGCCTCCTACAATGAGCAGTTCTTC. Translating it yields CASRTRVASYNEQFF.

The chain recombines TRBV11-2 with TRBJ2-7, with 9 bases lining up with TRBD2. CDR1 is SGHAT, CDR2 FQNNGV, per germline. The junction had 7 bases not matched to a gene; V was cut back by 7 bases and J by 0 bases. CDR3 length: 15 residues. CDR3 region: CASNRIAGASYEQYF. The CDR3, as DNA: TGTGCCAGCAACAGAATAGCGGGAGCCTCCTACGAGCAGTACTTC. Full variable domain (missing parts from reference TRBV11-2 and TRBJ2-7): EAGVAQSPRYKIIEKRQSVAFWCNPISGHATLYWYQQILGQGPKLLIQFQNNGVVDDSQLPKDRFSAERLKGVDSTLKIQPAKLEDSAVYLCASNRIAGASYEQYFGPGTRLTVT.

This chain connects TRBV7-3 to TRBJ2-1, with 10 positions matching TRBD1. The junction had 10 bases not matched to a gene; V was cut back by 5 bases and J by 9 bases. Per the germline V gene, CDR1 is SGHTA and CDR2 is FQGTGA. CDR3 length equals 15 residues. CDR3 sequence: CASSQNRQGAGEQFF. The CDR3 nucleotides read TGTGCCAGCAGCCAAAACCGACAGGGGGCAGGTGAGCAGTTCTTC. The complete variable domain, with remaining parts taken from reference TRBV7-3 and TRBJ2-1, reads GAGVSQTPSNKVTEKGKYVELRCDPISGHTALYWYRQSLGQGPEFLIYFQGTGAADDSGLPNDRFFAVRPEGSVSTLKIQRTERGDSAVYLCASSQNRQGAGEQFFGPGTRLTVL.

The chain uses TRBV19 and TRBJ1-5; D is unresolved. The V gene's germline CDR1 is LNHDA and CDR2 SQIVND (reference sequence). V lost 4 bases and J lost 5, with 15 bases in between. The CDR3 has 15 residues. DNA for the CDR3: TGTGCCAGTAGTAAACGACTCTCCTCCGATCAGCCCCAGCATTTT. Residues: CASSKRLSSDQPQHF.

The genes are TRBV18 and TRBJ2-7; 13 bases map to TRBD2. The CDR3 totals 16 residues. The germline CDR1 and CDR2 sequences are KGHSH and LQKENI. V dropped 5 bases and J dropped 2; count of bases not matched to a gene: 6. CDR3 sequence (DNA): TGTGCCAGCTCAACTTACGGGACTAGCGGGGCCTACGAGCAGTACTTC. This sequence encodes CASSTYGTSGAYEQYF.

The chain links TRBV5-1 to TRBJ1-1; 8 bases map to TRBD1. This CDR3 has 15 amino acids. Trimming took 4 bases from V and 4 from J; bases not matched to a gene: 9. Germline V gene sequence: CDR1 SGHRS, CDR2 YFSETQ. In DNA, the CDR3 is TGCGCCAGCAGCCAAATCGGACAGGGACGCACTGAAGCTTTCTTT. It is translated as CASSQIGQGRTEAFF.

This clone was found a few times. At the DNA level, this CDR3 is encoded by other sequences in the same sample as well. The chain carries TRBV7-2 and TRBJ1-2; D is undetermined. V gave up 1 base and J gave up 7 bases, with 4 bases separating them. The CDR3 is made up of 11 amino acids. CDR1 and CDR2 (germline): SGHTA, FQGNSA. Written as DNA, the CDR3 is TGTGCCAGCAGCTTAGTGTCTGGCTACACCTTC. This sequence encodes CASSLVSGYTF.

The V and J genes are TRBV15 and TRBJ1-6, with unresolved D. This CDR3 comprises 16 residues. CDR1 and CDR2 (germline): LNHNV, YYDKDF (reference sequence). The germline V and J ends were trimmed by 0 bases and 6 bases, with 12 bases remaining between them. CDR3 region: CATSRDPVVGNSPLHF. As DNA, the CDR3 is TGTGCCACCAGCAGAGACCCGGTTGTCGGTAATTCACCCCTCCACTTT.

The chain carries TRBV28 and TRBJ1-1; no firm D call. V shed 3 bases and J shed 0 bases, with 5 bases lying between them. This CDR3 is 13 amino acids long. Looked up from germline, CDR1 is MDHEN and CDR2 is SYDVKM. CDR3 nucleotides: TGTGCCAGCAGTTTTTCTATGAACACTGAAGCTTTCTTT. Translated, it gives CASSFSMNTEAFF.

This clone was observed a few times. The genes are TRBV6-1 and TRBJ2-7; 7 bases are a match to TRBD1. CDR1 MNHNS and CDR2 SASEGT come from the germline V gene. The CDR3 covers 12 residues. The trim removed 10 bases at V and 3 bases at J, leaving 6 bases unmatched. CDR3 bases: TGTGCCACCCAGGGACAGCGCTACGAGCAGTACTTC. It translates to CATQGQRYEQYF.

This chain links TRBV6-1 with TRBJ1-4; D may be TRBD1 (5 bases). V was cut by 7 bases and J by 5 bases, with 17 bases left in between. Germline V gene data show CDR1 as MNHNS and CDR2 as SASEGT. There are 15 residues in the CDR3. The CDR3 protein is CASTGYGGGNEKLFF. The CDR3 region has the DNA TGTGCCAGCACTGGATACGGGGGGGGAAATGAAAAACTGTTTTTT.

The rearrangement uses TRBV5-5 and TRBJ2-1, with a weak D call TRBD1 (6 bases). This CDR3 has 15 residues. With 1 base removed from V and 1 base from J, the gap between germline ends came to 9 bases. Germline V gives CDR1 SGHKS, CDR2 YYEKEE (reference sequence). CDR3 in DNA: TGTGCCAGCAGCTTGAACAGGGAATCCTACAATGAGCAGTTCTTC. It specifies CASSLNRESYNEQFF.